This T cell receptor beta chain is from a study of CD8+ T cells in alopecia areata. The sample's treatment: oral pan-JAK inhibitor, 5-10 mg twice daily. Reverse transcribed after extraction, RNA yielded cDNA as the sequencing template. Some clones are missing from TCRdb's copy, which holds only in-frame ones; the method was immunoSEQ multiplex PCR. Of roughly 200,000 clones in the sample, under 60% are singletons; the top ten hold roughly 12%. The CDR3 length is 14 residues. V gave up 5 bases and J gave up 11 bases; unmatched junction bases: 12. Germline V gene data show CDR1 as MNHEY and CDR2 as SVGAGI.

This sample comprised CD8+ T cells sorted from blood, obtained at week 24, from a patient treated with tofacitinib. This TCR came from a human donor with alopecia areata. This chain uses TRBV6-5 with TRBJ2-1, with 7 nucleotides matching TRBD2. CDR3 sequence reads: CASSPRLAGNQQFF. CDR3 bases: TGTGCCAGCAGTCCGCGACTAGCAGGGAATCAGCAGTTCTTC.